The subject of this entry is one T cell receptor (beta chain). Some clones are missing from TCRdb's copy, which holds only in-frame ones; the method was immunoSEQ multiplex PCR. The data hold about 150,000 clones, with approximately 87% observed a single time. This record comes from a study of blood T cell repertoires in COVID-19. Overall study: Sites across the United States, Italy and Spain contributed samples from acute and convalescent COVID-19.

The material sequenced was peripheral blood. The TCR originated in a man older than 75 with acute or convalescent COVID-19.

The CDR3 DNA follows: TGTGCCAGCAGTACTAGGGCGGGGTACACAGATACGCAGTATTTT. This sequence encodes CASSTRAGYTDTQYF. The chain employs TRBV28 and TRBJ2-3; the D gene is possibly TRBD2 (6 bases). Germline CDR1 and CDR2: MDHEN and SYDVKM. CDR3 length: 15 residues. The germline V and J ends were trimmed by 5 bases and 2 bases, with 14 bases remaining between them.